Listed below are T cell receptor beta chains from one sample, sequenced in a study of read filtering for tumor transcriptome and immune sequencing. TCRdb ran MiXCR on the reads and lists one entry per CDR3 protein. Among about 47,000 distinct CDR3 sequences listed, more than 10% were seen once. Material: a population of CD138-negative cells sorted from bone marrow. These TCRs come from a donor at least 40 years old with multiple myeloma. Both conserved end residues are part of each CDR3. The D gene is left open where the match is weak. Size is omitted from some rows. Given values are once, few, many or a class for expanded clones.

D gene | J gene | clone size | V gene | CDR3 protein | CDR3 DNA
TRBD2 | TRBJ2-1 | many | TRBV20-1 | CSARRASGIYNEQFF | TGCAGTGCTAGACGCGCTAGCGGGATTTACAATGAGCAGTTCTTC
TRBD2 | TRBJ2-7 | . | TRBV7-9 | CASSSGLAGNPYEQYF | TGTGCCAGCAGCTCTGGACTAGCGGGGAACCCCTACGAGCAGTACTTC
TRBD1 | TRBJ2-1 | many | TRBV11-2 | CASSLKQGQYNEQFF | TGTGCCAGCAGCTTAAAACAGGGACAGTACAATGAGCAGTTCTTC
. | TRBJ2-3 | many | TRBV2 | CASSEARSLDTQYF | TGTGCCAGCAGTGAAGCGCGGTCCCTAGATACGCAGTATTTT
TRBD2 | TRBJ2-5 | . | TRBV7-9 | CASSSRWGLAGGTEETQYF | TGTGCCAGCAGCTCAAGATGGGGACTAGCGGGAGGCACTGAAGAGACCCAGTACTTC
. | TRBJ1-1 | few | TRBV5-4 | CASSGGLNTEAFF | TGTGCCAGCAGTGGGGGGCTGAACACTGAAGCTTTCTTT
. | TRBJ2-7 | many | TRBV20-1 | CSARDRRHGTSYEQYF | TGCAGTGCTAGAGACAGAAGGCACGGGACGTCCTACGAGCAGTACTTC
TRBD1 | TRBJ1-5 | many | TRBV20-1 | CSAREDRGPYSNQPQHF | TGCAGTGCTAGAGAGGACAGGGGGCCTTATAGCAATCAGCCCCAGCATTTT
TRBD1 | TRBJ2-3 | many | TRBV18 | CASSVSGQNTDTQYF | TGTGCCAGCTCCGTCTCGGGACAGAACACAGATACGCAGTATTTT
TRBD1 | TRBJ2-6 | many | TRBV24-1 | CATSNGDRGLSGANVLTF | TGTGCCACCAGTAATGGGGACAGGGGACTCTCTGGGGCCAACGTCCTGACTTTC
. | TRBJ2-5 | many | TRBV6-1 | CASSEGIAARGETQYF | TGTGCCAGCAGTGAAGGGATCGCGGCGCGTGGGGAGACCCAGTACTTC
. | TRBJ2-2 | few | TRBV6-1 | CASSGNTGELFF | TGTGCCAGCAGTGGGAACACCGGGGAGCTGTTTTTT
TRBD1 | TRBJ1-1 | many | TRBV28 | CASSPMDRGWDTEAFF | TGTGCCAGCAGTCCTATGGACAGGGGTTGGGACACTGAAGCTTTCTTT
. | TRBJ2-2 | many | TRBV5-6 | CASSLGDTWYTGELFF | TGTGCCAGCAGCTTGGGGGACACCTGGTACACCGGGGAGCTGTTTTTT
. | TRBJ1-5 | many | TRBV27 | CASSPQGIEQPQHF | TGTGCCAGCAGTCCCCAGGGTATAGAGCAGCCCCAGCATTTT
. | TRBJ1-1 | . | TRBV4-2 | CASSQDKDYTEAFF | TGTGCCAGCAGCCAAGATAAGGATTACACTGAAGCTTTCTTT
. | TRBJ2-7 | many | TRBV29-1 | CSVDSERRDKQYF | TGCAGCGTTGATAGCGAGCGTCGCGATAAGCAGTACTTC
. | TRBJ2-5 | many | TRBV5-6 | CASSRGLSAETQYF | TGTGCCAGCAGCCGGGGACTTAGCGCTGAGACCCAGTACTTC
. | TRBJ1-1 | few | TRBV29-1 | CSGNRQMVGTEAFF | TGCAGCGGAAACAGGCAGATGGTTGGCACTGAAGCTTTCTTT
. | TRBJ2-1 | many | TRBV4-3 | CASSQEGLDNEQFF | TGCGCCAGCAGCCAAGAAGGACTGGACAATGAGCAGTTCTTC
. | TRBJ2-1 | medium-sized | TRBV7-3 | CASSLTSLDEQFF | TGTGCCAGCAGCTTAACGTCCCTGGATGAGCAGTTCTTC
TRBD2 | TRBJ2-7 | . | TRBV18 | CAISEGASGTGQYF | TGTGCCATCAGTGAAGGGGCTAGCGGAACGGGACAGTACTTC
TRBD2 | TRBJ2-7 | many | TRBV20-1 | CSARDTARGSSYEQYF | TGCAGTGCTAGAGATACGGCGCGGGGGAGCTCCTACGAGCAGTACTTC
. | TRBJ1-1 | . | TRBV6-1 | CASSDQGLTEAFF | TGTGCCAGCAGTGACCAGGGGCTCACTGAAGCTTTCTTT
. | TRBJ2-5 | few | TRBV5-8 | CASSQGGGNQETQYF | TGTGCCAGCAGCCAAGGAGGGGGCAACCAAGAGACCCAGTACTTC
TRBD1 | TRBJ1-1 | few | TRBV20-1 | CSSGQGAGAFF | TGCAGTTCCGGACAGGGGGCCGGAGCTTTCTTT
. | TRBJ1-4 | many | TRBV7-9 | CASSFNTATNEKLFF | TGTGCCAGCAGCTTCAACACAGCAACTAATGAAAAACTGTTTTTT
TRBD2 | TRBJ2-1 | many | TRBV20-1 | CSARALAGINNEQFF | TGCAGTGCTAGGGCCCTAGCGGGCATTAACAATGAGCAGTTCTTC